This TCR beta chain came from a study of shared clonotypes between healthy human individuals. The CDR3 has 15 residues. Trimming removed 1 base from V and 4 bases from J, with 11 bases in between. Germline-derived CDR1 and CDR2 are SNHLY and FYNNEI. On this clone: What it binds is unknown.

General study findings and limits: Across subsets, estimated richness was generally greater for naive than for memory populations.

The table came from immunoSEQ multiplex PCR; TCRdb's copy has only in-frame clones and leaves some out. The sample holds hundreds of thousands of clones; nearly 97% are singletons and the top ten take about 0.11%. Naive CD8 cells comprised CD45RO-negative, CCR7-positively selected cells, excluding terminally differentiated effector memory CD45RA+ cells. The source of this sequence is a woman aged 30 to 39 in good health. The sample comprised naive CD8+ T cells sorted from blood. This chain connects TRBV2 to TRBJ1-5; D gene ambiguous. CDR3 DNA: TGTGCCAGCAGTGAAGGAGGACGGTTAAATCAGCCCCAGCATTTT. The encoded protein is CASSEGGRLNQPQHF.